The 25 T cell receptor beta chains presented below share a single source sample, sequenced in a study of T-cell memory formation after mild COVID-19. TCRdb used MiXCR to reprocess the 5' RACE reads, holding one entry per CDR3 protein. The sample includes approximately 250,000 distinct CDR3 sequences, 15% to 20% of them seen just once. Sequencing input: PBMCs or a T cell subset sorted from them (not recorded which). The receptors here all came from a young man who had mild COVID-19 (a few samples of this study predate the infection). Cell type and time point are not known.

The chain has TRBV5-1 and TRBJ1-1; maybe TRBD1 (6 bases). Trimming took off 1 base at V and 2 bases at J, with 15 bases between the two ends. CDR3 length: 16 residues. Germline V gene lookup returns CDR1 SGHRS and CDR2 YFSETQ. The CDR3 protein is CASSLLPGARNTEAFF. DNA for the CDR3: TGCGCCAGCAGCTTGTTACCAGGGGCAAGAAACACTGAAGCTTTCTTT.

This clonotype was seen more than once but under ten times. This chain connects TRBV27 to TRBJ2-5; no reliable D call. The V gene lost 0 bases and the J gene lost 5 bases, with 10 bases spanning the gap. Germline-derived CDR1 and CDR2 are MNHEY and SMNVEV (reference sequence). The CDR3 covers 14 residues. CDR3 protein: CASSLSASLETQYF. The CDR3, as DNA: TGTGCCAGCAGTTTATCGGCTAGTTTGGAGACCCAGTACTTC.

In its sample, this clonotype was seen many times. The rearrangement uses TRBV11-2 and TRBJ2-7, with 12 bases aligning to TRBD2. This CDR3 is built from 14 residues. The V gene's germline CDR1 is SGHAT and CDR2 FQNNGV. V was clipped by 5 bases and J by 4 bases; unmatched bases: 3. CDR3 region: CASSPGTSGYEQYF. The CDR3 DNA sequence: TGTGCCAGCAGCCCCGGGACTAGCGGGTACGAGCAGTACTTC.

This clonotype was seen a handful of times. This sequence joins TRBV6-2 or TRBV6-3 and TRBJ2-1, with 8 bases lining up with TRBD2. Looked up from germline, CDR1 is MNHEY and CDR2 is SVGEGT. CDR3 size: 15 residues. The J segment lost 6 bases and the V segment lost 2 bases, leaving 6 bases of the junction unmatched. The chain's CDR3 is CASSYPGLVSNEQFF. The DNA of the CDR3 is TGTGCCAGCAGTTACCCGGGACTAGTGAGCAATGAGCAGTTCTTC.

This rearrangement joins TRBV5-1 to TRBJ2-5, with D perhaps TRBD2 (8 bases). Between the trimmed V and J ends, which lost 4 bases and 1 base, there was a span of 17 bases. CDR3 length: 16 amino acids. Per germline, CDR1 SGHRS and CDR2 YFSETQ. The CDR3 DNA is TGCGCCAGCAGCCAGGGGGAGCGGGGGCTCCAAGAGACCCAGTACTTC. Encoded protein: CASSQGERGLQETQYF.

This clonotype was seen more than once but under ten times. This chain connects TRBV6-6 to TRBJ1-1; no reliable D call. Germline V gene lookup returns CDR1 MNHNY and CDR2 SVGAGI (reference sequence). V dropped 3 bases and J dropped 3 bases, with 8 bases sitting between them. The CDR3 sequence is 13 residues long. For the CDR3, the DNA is TGTGCCAGCAGTTATGAGATTTACACTGAAGCTTTCTTT. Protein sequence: CASSYEIYTEAFF.

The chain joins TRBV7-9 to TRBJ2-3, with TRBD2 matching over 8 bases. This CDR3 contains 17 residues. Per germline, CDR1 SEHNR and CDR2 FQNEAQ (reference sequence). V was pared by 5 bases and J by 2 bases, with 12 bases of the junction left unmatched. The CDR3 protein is CASSHSLAGLLTDTQYF. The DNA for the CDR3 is TGTGCCAGCAGCCATTCCCTAGCGGGCCTGCTCACAGATACGCAGTATTTT.

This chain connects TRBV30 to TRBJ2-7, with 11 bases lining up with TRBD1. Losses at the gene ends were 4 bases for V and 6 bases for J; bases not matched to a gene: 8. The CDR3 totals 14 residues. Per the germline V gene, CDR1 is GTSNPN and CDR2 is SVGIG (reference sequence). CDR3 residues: CAWTGQGASREQYF. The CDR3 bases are TGTGCCTGGACAGGACAGGGGGCGTCCCGCGAGCAGTACTTC. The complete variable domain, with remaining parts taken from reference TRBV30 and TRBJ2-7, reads SQTIHQWPATLVQPVGSPLSLECTVEGTSNPNLYWYRQAAGRGLQLLFYSVGIGQISSEVPQNLSASRPQDRQFILSSKKLLLSDSGFYLCAWTGQGASREQYFGPGTRLTVT.

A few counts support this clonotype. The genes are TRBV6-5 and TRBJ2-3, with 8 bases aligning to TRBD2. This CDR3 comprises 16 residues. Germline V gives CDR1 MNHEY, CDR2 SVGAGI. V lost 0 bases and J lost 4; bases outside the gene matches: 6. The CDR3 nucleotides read TGTGCCAGCAGTTACTCGCGGGGGGCCTTCCCAGATACGCAGTATTTT. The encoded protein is CASSYSRGAFPDTQYF.

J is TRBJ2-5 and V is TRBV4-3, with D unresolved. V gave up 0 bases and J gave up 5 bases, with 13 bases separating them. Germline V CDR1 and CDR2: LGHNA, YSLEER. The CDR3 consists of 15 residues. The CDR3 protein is CASSQDYVRRETQYF. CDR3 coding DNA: TGCGCCAGCAGCCAAGATTACGTTCGCCGGGAGACCCAGTACTTC.

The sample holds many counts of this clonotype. The CDR3 sequence is CASREGLGAKNIQYF. The DNA of the CDR3 is TGTGCCAGCAGAGAGGGGTTGGGAGCCAAAAACATTCAGTACTTC. The chain couples TRBV7-9 to TRBJ2-4, with D tentatively TRBD1 or TRBD2 (5 bases each). V was trimmed by 6 bases and J by 0 bases, leaving 12 bases between them. The germline CDR1 and CDR2 sequences are SEHNR and FQNEAQ (reference sequence). The CDR3 contains 15 residues.

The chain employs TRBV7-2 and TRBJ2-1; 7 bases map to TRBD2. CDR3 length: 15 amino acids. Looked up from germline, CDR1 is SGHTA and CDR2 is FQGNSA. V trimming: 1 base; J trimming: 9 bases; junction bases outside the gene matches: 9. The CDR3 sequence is CASSLVGLGIGEQFF. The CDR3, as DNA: TGTGCCAGCAGCTTAGTCGGACTAGGCATCGGTGAGCAGTTCTTC.

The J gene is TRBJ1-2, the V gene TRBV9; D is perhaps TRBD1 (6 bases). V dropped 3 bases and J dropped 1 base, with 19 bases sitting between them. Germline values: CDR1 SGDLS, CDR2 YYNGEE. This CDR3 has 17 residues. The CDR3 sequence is CASSAGGSDSINYGYTF. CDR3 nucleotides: TGTGCCAGCAGCGCCGGAGGGTCGGACAGCATTAACTATGGCTACACCTTC.

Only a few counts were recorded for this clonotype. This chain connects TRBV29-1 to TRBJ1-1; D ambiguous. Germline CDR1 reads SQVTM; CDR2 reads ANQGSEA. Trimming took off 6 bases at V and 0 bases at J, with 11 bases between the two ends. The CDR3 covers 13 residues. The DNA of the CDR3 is TGCAGCGTACAGCCGTACATGAACACTGAAGCTTTCTTT. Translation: CSVQPYMNTEAFF.

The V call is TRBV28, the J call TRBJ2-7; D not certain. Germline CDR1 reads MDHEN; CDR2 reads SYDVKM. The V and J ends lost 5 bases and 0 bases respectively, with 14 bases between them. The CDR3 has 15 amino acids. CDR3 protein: CASSHTWTGSYEQYV. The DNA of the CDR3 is TGTGCCAGCAGTCACACCTGGACGGGCTCCTACGAGCAGTACGTC.

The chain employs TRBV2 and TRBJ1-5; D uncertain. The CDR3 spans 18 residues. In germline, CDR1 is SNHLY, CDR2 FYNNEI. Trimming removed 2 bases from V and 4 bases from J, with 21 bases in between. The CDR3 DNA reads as TGTGCCAGCAGTGAACTTCTGGGGAACCTCCGGGAGAATCAGCCCCAGCATTTT. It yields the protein CASSELLGNLRENQPQHF. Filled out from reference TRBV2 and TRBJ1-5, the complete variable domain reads EPEVTQTPSHQVTQMGQEVILRCVPISNHLYFYWYRQILGQKVEFLVSFYNNEISEKSEIFDDQFSVERPDGSNFTLKIRSTKLEDSAMYFCASSELLGNLRENQPQHFGDGTRLSIL.

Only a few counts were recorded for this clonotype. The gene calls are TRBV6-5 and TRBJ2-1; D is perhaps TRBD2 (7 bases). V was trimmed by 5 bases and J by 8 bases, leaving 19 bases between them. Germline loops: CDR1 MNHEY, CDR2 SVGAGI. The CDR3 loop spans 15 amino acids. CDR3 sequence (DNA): TGTGCCAGCAGTCCCCGGGGGGCTTTCGATTATGAGCAGTTCTTC. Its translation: CASSPRGAFDYEQFF.

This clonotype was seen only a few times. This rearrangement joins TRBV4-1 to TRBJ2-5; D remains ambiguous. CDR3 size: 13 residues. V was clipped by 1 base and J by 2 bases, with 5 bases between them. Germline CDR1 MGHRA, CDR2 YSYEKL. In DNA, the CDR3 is TGCGCCAGCAGCCAAGGCGAGCAAGAGACCCAGTACTTC. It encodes CASSQGEQETQYF.

Here the CDR3 DNA reads TGCGCCAGCAGCTTGGGGTCAGGGATCCCGAACACTGAAGCTTTCTTT. Amino acids: CASSLGSGIPNTEAFF. The V gene is TRBV5-1, the J gene TRBJ1-1; D perhaps matches TRBD1 (5 bases). This CDR3 contains 16 residues. V lost 0 bases to trimming and J lost 1 base, with 13 bases between them. Per the germline V gene, CDR1 is SGHRS and CDR2 is YFSETQ.

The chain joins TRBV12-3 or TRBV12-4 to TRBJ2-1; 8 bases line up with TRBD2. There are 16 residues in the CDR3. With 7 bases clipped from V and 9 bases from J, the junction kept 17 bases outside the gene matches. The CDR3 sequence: CASTFKAGAGRGEQFF. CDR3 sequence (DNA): TGTGCCAGCACGTTTAAAGCGGGGGCCGGGCGGGGTGAGCAGTTCTTC.

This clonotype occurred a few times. CDR3 protein: CASSRDTFYEQYF. The CDR3 DNA sequence: TGCGCCAGCAGCCGAGACACGTTCTACGAGCAGTACTTC. The chain carries TRBV5-1 and TRBJ2-7; no definite D call. Looked up from germline, CDR1 is SGHRS and CDR2 is YFSETQ. Trimming pared 4 bases from V and 3 bases from J, leaving 11 bases between. The CDR3 is made up of 13 amino acids.

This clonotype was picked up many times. CDR3 coding DNA: TGCAGCGTTGCCGGCAGGAGAAGTACCGGGGAGCTGTTTTTT. Translated: CSVAGRRSTGELFF. J is TRBJ2-2 and V is TRBV29-1, with D unresolved. Trimming left V 4 bases short and J 5 bases short, with 14 bases between. Per the germline V gene, CDR1 is SQVTM and CDR2 is ANQGSEA. CDR3 size: 14 residues.

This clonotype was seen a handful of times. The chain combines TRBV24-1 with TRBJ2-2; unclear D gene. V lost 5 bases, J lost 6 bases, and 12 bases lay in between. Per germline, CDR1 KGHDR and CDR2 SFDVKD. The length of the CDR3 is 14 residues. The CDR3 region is CATSVGLGPGELFF. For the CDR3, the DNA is TGTGCCACCAGTGTGGGCCTCGGCCCCGGGGAGCTGTTTTTT.

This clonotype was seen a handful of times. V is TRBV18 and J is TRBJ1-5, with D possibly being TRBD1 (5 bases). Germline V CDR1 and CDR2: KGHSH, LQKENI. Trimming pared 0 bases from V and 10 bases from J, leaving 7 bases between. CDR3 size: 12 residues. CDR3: CASSPPQGPQHF. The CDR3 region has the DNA TGTGCCAGCTCACCACCGCAGGGTCCCCAGCATTTT.

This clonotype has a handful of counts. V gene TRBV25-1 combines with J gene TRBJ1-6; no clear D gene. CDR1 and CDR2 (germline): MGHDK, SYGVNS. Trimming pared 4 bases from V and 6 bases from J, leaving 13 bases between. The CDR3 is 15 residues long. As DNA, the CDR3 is TGTGCCAGCAGTGGAATCGGGAACATTAATTCACCCCTCCACTTT. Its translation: CASSGIGNINSPLHF. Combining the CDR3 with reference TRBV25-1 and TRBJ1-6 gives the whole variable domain EADIYQTPRYLVIGTGKKITLECSQTMGHDKMYWYQQDPGMELHLIHYSYGVNSTEKGDLSSESTVSRIRTEHFPLTLESARPSHTSQYLCASSGIGNINSPLHFGNGTRLTVT.